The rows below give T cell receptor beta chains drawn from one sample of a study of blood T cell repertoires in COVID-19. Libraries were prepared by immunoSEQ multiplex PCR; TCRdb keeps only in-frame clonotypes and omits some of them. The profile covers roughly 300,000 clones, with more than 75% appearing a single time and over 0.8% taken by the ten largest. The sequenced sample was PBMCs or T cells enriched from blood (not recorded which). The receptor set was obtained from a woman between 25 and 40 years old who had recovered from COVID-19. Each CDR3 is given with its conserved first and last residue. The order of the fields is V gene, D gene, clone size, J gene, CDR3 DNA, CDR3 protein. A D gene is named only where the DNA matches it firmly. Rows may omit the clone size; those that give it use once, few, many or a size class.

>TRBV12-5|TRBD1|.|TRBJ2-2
TGTGCTAGTGGTCGAGGGACAGGTTCTCCCGGGGAGCTGTTTTTT
CASGRGTGSPGELFF
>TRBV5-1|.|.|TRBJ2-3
TGCGCCAGCAGCTTGGCCGCGGCGGTTCAGACAGATACGCAGTATTTT
CASSLAAAVQTDTQYF
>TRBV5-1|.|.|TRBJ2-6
TGCGCCAGCAGCCCGACGTCCGGGACTCATGGGGCCAACGTCCTGACTTTC
CASSPTSGTHGANVLTF
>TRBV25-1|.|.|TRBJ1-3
TGTGCCAGCAGTCTAGGGGGGGCCAACTCTGGAAACACCATATATTTT
CASSLGGANSGNTIYF
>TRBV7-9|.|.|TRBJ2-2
TGTGCCAGCAGCCCCTACTACCCAGGGGCAGGAAACACCGGGGAGCTGTTTTTT
CASSPYYPGAGNTGELFF
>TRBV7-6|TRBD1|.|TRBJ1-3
TGTGCCAGCAGCTCAAAGGGACAGGGGTACCCTGGAAACACCATATATTTT
CASSSKGQGYPGNTIYF
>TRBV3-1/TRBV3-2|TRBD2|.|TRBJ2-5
TGTGCCAGCAGCCACCCTCTTAGCGGGGGGGAGACCCAGTACTTC
CASSHPLSGGETQYF
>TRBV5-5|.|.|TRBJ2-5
TGTGCCAGCAGCTTCGGGACTGGGAAACAAGAGACCCAGTACTTC
CASSFGTGKQETQYF
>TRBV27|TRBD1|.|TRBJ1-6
TGTGCCAGCAGTCTGGGACAGGTCAATTCACCCCTCCACTTT
CASSLGQVNSPLHF
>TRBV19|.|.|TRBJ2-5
TGTGCCAGTAGTATAGATCTCCAGGGTTGGGAGACCCAGTACTTC
CASSIDLQGWETQYF
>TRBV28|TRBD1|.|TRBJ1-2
TGTGCCAGCAGTAACTCGGACAGGAACTATGGCTACACCTTC
CASSNSDRNYGYTF
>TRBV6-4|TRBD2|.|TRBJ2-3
TGTGCCAGCAGTGACGTAGCGGGGGGGCAGAAAGATACGCAGTATTTT
CASSDVAGGQKDTQYF
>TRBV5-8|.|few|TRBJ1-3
TGTGCCAGCAGCTTGGGTACAGGAGTCTCTGGAAACACCATATATTTT
CASSLGTGVSGNTIYF
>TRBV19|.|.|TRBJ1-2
TGTGCCAGTACCGAGAGAGGGCATCCCTCCTTC
CASTERGHPSF
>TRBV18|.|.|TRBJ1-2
TGTGCCAGCTCACCGGTCCAGGGTGGGTTCGATGGCTACACCTTC
CASSPVQGGFDGYTF
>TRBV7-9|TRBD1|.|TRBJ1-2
TGTGCCAGCAGCTCCCCGACAGGGGGAGGAAATGGCTACACCTTC
CASSSPTGGGNGYTF
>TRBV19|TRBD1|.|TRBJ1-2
TGTGCCAGTAGGCCCCCGTTCGGACAGGGGCCCTATGGCTACACCTTC
CASRPPFGQGPYGYTF
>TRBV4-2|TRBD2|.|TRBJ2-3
TGTGCCAGCAGCCCGACGGGCTTCTCGGAGTGGCGGGGGGCCCCCCCACATACGCAGTATTTT
CASSPTGFSEWRGAPPHTQYF
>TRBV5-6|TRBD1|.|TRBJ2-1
TGTGCCAGCAGCCCCTGGACAGGGTGGCATGAGCAGTTCTTC
CASSPWTGWHEQFF
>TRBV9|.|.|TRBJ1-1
TGTGCCAGCAGCTCGGGGGGCCCCACTGAAGCTTTCTTT
CASSSGGPTEAFF
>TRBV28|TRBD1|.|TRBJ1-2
TGTGCCAGCAGTTTGGGTAGGGACAGGGTGAATTCTAACTATGGCTACACCTTC
CASSLGRDRVNSNYGYTF
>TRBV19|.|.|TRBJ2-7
TGTGCCAGTAGTAAATTATCATCACGGCAGGCCCCTTACGAGCAGTACTTC
CASSKLSSRQAPYEQYF
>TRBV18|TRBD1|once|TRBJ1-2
TGTGCCAGCTCACCCCAAACCCAAACAGGGGAGCGGGGCTACACCTTC
CASSPQTQTGERGYTF
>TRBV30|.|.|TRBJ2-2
TGTGCCTGGTCACCGGGAACCGGGGAGCTGTTTTTT
CAWSPGTGELFF
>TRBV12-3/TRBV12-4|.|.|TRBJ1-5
TGTGCCAGCAGGGGGCTTATGCAGCCCCAGCATTTT
CASRGLMQPQHF
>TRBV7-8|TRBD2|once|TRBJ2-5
TGTGCCAGCAGGCCCGGGACTAGCGCGGAGACCCAGTACTTC
CASRPGTSAETQYF
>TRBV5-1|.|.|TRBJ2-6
TGCGCCAGCTGGAACCCCCAGGCGTCTGGGGCCAACGTCCTGACTTTC
CASWNPQASGANVLTF
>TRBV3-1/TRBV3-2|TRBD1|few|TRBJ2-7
TGTGCCAGCAGCCAAAGGGACAGGGGGCTCTACGAGCAGTACTTC
CASSQRDRGLYEQYF
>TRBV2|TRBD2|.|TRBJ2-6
TGTGCCAGCACCCCCCGGGGGGGCGGGGGGGCCTCCGGGGCCAACGTCCTGACTTTC
CASTPRGGGGASGANVLTF
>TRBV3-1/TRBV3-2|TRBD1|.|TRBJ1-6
TGTGCCAGCAGCAGCCGACAGGGGGCGGGTTCACCCCTCCACTTT
CASSSRQGAGSPLHF
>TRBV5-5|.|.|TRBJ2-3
TGTGCCAGCAGCTTGGCGCTCCGGGATAGCGGACGTGCTAGCACAGATACGCAGTATTTT
CASSLALRDSGRASTDTQYF
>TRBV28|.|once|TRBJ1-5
TGTGCCAGCAGTTTCGTGGGGGCCGGTGTGAAGCCCCAGCATTTT
CASSFVGAGVKPQHF
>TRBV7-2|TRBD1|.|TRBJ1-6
TGTGCCAGCAGCCCCCGGACAGGGGACTATAATTCACCCCTCCACTTT
CASSPRTGDYNSPLHF
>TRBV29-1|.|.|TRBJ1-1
TGCAGCGTGACTTCGACAGCTCGAGCTTTCTTT
CSVTSTARAFF
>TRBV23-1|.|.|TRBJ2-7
TGCGCCAGCATCCCCGGGATGCGACGCCCCGAGCAGTACTTC
CASIPGMRRPEQYF
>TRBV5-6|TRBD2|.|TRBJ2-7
TGTGCCAGCAGCTTCCGTCTAGCGGGGGGGACCTACGAGCAGTACTTC
CASSFRLAGGTYEQYF
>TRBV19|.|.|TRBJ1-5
TGTGCCAGTAGTTTTGATTCCTATAGCAATCAGCCCCAGCATTTT
CASSFDSYSNQPQHF
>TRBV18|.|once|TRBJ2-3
TGTGCCAGCTCACCACCGACTGCGGACAATACGCAGTATTTT
CASSPPTADNTQYF
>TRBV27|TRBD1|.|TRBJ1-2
TGTGCCAGCAGTAAGCGACAGGGGGCGTCCTATGGCTACACCTTC
CASSKRQGASYGYTF
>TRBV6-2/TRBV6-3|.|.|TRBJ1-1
TGTGCCAGCAGTTACGGGCTGTACAGGAACACTGAAGCTTTCTTT
CASSYGLYRNTEAFF
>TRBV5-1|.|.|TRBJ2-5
TGCGCCAGCAGCCGGGAGGGGCGACAGGGACGAGAGACCCAGTACTTC
CASSREGRQGRETQYF
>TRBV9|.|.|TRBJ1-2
TGTGCCAGCAGCGTAGATAGGACAGAAAACGGCTACACCTTC
CASSVDRTENGYTF
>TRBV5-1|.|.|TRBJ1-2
TGCGCCAGCAGCTTCCCAGGGGACGGATATGGCTACACCTTC
CASSFPGDGYGYTF
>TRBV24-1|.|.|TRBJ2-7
TGTGCCACCAGTGACCCGGATGAGGGAGAGCAGTACTTC
CATSDPDEGEQYF
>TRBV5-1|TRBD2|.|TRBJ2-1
TGCGCCAGCAGGGCCGGGGGGACCCCTTTAGATGAGCAGTTCTTC
CASRAGGTPLDEQFF
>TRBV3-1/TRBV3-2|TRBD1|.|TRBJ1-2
TGTGCCAGCAGCCTCGGTCGGACAGGGACTAACTATGGCTACACCTTC
CASSLGRTGTNYGYTF
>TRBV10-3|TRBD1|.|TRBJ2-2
TGTGCCATCAAAGGGGGCCCGAACACCGGGGAGCTGTTTTTT
CAIKGGPNTGELFF
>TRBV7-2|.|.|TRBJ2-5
TGTGCCAGCAGCCACCGGCCCGGGACTGTCCAAGAGACCCAGTACTTC
CASSHRPGTVQETQYF
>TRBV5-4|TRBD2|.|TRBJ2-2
TGTGCCAGCAGCTTGAATCCGCGGGGGGGCCCCCGGGAGCTGTTTTTT
CASSLNPRGGPRELFF
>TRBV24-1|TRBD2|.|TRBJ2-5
TGTGCCACCAGTGAACCGATAGCGGGGTCCAGGGAGACCCAGTACTTC
CATSEPIAGSRETQYF
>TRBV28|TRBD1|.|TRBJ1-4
TGTGCCAGCAGCTTTCGACAGGGCCCTAATGAAAAACTGTTTTTT
CASSFRQGPNEKLFF
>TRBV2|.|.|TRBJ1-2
TGTGCCAGCCTTACAGATAACTATGGCTACACCTTC
CASLTDNYGYTF
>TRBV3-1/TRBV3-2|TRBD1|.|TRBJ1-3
TGTGCCAGCAGCCCCACACTCGGACAGGGTAGAAACACCATATATTTT
CASSPTLGQGRNTIYF
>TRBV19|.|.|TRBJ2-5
TGTGCCAGTAGTATGTCCGGCGGCCAAGAGACCCAGTACTTC
CASSMSGGQETQYF
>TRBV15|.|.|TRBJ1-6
TGTGCCACCACCGGAGGTAGAGTGGGGGGAAATTCACCCCTCCACTTT
CATTGGRVGGNSPLHF
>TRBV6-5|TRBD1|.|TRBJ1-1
TGTGCCAGCAGTCCAGGGGGGCGCTATACGGAGGCTTTCTTT
CASSPGGRYTEAFF
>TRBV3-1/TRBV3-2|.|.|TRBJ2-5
TGTGCCAGCAGCCAAGAGGGAGCGGTGGAGACCCAGTACTTC
CASSQEGAVETQYF